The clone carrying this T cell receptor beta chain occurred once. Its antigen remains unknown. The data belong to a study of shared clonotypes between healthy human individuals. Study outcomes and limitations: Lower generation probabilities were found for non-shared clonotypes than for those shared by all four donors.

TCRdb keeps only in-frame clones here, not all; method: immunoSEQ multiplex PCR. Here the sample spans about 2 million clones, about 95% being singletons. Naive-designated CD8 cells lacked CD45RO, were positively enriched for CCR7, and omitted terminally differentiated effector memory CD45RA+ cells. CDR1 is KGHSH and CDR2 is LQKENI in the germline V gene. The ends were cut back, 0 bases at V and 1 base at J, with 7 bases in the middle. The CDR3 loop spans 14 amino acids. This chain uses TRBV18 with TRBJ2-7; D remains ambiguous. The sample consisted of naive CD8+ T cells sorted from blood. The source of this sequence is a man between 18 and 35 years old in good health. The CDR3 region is CASSPPEESYEQYF. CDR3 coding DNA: TGTGCCAGCTCACCACCAGAAGAGTCCTACGAGCAGTACTTC.